One T cell receptor (beta chain) is described in this entry. A much larger clonotype is one base distant, so this may be a read error. The data are from a study of blood T cells in healthy people across ages. The CDR3 sequence is 14 residues long. With 1 base removed from V and 12 bases from J, the gap between germline ends came to 17 bases. In germline, CDR1 is SGHTA, CDR2 FQGNSA. With a J-beta primer mix and a sample-barcoded 5' primer, a second PCR ran about 6 to 11 cycles. MiXCR, run by TCRdb on the 5' RACE reads, gives a single entry per CDR3 protein. The data show 790,000 or so distinct CDR3 sequences, about 56% seen once.

The TCR originated in a man aged 35 to 55 in good health. The chain combines TRBV7-2 with TRBJ2-3, with D unresolved. What was sequenced was blood. CDR3 region: CASSLGAEVRNQYF. The CDR3 DNA reads TGTGCCAGCAGCTTAGGGGCCGAAGTTCGCAATCAGTATTTT.